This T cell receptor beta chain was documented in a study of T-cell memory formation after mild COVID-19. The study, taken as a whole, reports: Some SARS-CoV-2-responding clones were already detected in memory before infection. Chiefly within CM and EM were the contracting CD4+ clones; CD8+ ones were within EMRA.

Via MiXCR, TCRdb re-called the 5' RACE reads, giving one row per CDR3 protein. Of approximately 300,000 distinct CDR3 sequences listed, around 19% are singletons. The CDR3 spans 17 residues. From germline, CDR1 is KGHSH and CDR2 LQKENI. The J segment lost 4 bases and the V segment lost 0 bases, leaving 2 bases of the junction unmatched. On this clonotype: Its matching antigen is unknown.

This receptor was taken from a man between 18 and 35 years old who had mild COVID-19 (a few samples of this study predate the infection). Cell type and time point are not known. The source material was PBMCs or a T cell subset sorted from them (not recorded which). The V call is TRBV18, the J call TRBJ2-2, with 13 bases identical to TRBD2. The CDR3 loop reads CASSPPGLAGPTGELFF. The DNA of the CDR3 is TGTGCCAGCTCACCACCGGGACTAGCGGGGCCCACCGGGGAGCTGTTTTTT.